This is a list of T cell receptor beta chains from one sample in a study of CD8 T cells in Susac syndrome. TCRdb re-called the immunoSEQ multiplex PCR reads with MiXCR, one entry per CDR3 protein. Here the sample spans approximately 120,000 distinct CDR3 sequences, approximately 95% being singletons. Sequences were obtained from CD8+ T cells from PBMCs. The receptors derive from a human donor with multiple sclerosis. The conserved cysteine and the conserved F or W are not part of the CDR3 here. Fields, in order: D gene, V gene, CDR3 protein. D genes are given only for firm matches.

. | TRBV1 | TSSHPPSSGGHNEQF
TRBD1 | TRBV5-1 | ASSLPGETGGHPYEQY
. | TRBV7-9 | ASSSTRGEETQY
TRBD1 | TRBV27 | ASSFPTPTGGRGYT
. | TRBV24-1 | ATSDFAGQPQETQY
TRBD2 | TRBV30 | AWGISGGASGANVLT
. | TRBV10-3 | AIRGDSLYNEQF
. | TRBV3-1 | ASSIKQGSGELF
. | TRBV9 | ASSPRGGMGNEQF
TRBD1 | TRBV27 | ASTPIGTGKRTQY
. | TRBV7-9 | ASSLSAGAKNIQY
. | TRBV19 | ASRAGTENTEAF
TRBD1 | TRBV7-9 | ASSLNTIGTGGTGELF
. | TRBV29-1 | SVEDRWGGTEAF
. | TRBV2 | ASSEGGSRVGGGTEAF
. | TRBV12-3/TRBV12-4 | ASSPWGVAYSNTGELF
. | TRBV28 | ASSPVVPALNEKLF
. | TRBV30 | ALEGSANYGYT
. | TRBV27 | ASSLRSNQPQH
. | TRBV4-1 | ASSQDGTEAF
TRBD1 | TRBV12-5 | ASGLGTGSNEQF
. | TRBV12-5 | ASGFNSYNEQF
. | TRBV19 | ASSMPPSRGRTDTQY
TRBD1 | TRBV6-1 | ASSQRDRGSSYEQY
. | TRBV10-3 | AISEDSYEQY
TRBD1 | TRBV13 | ASSSRTGMEEQY
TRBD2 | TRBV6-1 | ASSELAGGPETQY
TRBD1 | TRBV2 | ASSGQGAYNEQF
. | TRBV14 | ASSGQPLMITEAF
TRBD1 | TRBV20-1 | SASDRADKNIQY
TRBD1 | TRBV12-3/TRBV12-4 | ASRPTGVSASTDTQY
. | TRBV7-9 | ASSARSGGYNEQF
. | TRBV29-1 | CVDGYT
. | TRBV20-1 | SARDGNTIY
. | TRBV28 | ASSLGHRPSYEQY
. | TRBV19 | ASSDGVGTEAF
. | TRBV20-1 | SARDQGWYEKLF
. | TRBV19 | ASSILTAGPAHNEQF
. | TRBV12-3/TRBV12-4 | ASSPAGSYSPLH
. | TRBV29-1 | RNHPRSDCTDTQY
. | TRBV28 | ASNPGVYEQY
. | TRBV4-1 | ASSLRLRGVENTIY
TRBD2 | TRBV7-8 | ASSARVAGERTDTQY
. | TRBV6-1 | ASSEAREQISWPQH
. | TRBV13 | ASSPLGHGPNTGELF
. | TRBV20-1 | SARAWRASTDTQY
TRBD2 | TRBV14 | ASSHRGGSYEQY
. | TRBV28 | ASSVGGEYTGELF